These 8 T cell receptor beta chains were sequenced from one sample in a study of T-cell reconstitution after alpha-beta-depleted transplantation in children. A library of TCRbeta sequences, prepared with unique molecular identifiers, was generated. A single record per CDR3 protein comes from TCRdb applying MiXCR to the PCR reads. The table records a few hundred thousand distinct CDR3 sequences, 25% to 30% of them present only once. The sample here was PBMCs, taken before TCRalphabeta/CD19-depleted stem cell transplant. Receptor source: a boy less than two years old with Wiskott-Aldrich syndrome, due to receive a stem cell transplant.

The CDR3 region has the DNA TGTGCCAGCAGTGAAGCGCGGGGGAACACCGGGGAGCTGTTTTTT. It codes for CASSEARGNTGELFF. The chain couples TRBV2 to TRBJ2-2, with D maybe TRBD2 (6 bases). The V gene's germline CDR1 is SNHLY and CDR2 FYNNEI. The CDR3 extends over 15 amino acids. With 0 bases removed from V and 1 base from J, the gap between germline ends came to 6 bases.

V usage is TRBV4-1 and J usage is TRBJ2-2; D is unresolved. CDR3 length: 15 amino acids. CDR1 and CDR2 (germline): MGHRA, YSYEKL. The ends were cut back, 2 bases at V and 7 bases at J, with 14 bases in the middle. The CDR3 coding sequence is TGCGCCAGCAGCCAATTTCAGTTCTTGGGCGGGGAGCTGTTTTTT. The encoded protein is CASSQFQFLGGELFF.

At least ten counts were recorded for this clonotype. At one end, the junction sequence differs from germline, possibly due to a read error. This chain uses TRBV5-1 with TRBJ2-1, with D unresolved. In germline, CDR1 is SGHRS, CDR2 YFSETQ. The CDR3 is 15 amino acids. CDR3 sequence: CASSLAPSSYNEQFF. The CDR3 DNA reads TGTGCCAGCAGCTTAGCCCCAAGCTCCTACAATGAGCAGTTCTTC.

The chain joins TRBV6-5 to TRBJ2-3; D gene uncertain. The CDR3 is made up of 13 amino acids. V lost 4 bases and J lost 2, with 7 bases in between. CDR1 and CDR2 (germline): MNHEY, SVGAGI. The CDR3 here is CASSFPDTDTQYF. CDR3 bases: TGTGCCAGCAGTTTCCCGGACACAGATACGCAGTATTTT.

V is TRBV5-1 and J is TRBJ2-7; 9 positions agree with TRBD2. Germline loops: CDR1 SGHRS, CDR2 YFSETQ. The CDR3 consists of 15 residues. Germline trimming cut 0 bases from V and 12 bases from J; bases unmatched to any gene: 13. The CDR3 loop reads CASSLDASGDTPRYF. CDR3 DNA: TGCGCCAGCAGCTTGGATGCTAGCGGGGATACCCCCCGGTACTTC.

The CDR3 is CASSDRESYNEQFF. The DNA for the CDR3 is TGCGCCAGCAGTGACAGGGAATCCTACAATGAGCAGTTCTTC. V and J are TRBV10-1 and TRBJ2-1; tentative D call: TRBD1 (5 bases). The V gene's germline CDR1 is WNHNN and CDR2 SYGVQD (reference sequence). This CDR3 comprises 14 residues. V lost 3 bases, J lost 1 base, and 7 bases lay in between.

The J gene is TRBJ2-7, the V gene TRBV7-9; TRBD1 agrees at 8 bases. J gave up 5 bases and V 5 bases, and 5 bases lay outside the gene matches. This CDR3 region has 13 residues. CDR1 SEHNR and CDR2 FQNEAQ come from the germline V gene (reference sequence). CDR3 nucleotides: TGTGCCAGCAGCCTAGACAGGGGCCACGAGCAGTACTTC. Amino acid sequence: CASSLDRGHEQYF.

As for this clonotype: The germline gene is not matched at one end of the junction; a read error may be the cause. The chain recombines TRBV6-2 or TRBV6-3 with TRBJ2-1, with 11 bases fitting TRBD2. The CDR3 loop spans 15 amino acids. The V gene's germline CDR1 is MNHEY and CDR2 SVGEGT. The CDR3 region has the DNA TGTGCCAGCAGTCAACTAGCGGGAGTTTTCAATGAGCACTTCTTC. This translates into CASSQLAGVFNEHFF.